A selection of T cell receptor beta chains follows, all from one sample in a study of T cell responses to AZD1222 COVID-19 vaccine. Assay: immunoSEQ multiplex PCR; the TCRdb copy retains only in-frame clones and omits some. The table lists about 120,000 clones, roughly 91% of them singletons. This sample comprised peripheral blood, obtained 28 days after the second AZD1222 dose. The receptors stem from an adult who received the AZD1222 COVID-19 vaccine. Both conserved end residues are part of each CDR3. A D gene is named only where the DNA matches it firmly. Some rows have no size entry. The others give once, few or many, or a class for an expanded clone.

clone size	V gene	D gene	J gene	CDR3 DNA	CDR3 protein
NA	TRBV7-3	NA	TRBJ1-1	TGTGCCAGCAGCTTAAAGGGGGGCTGGAACACTGAAGCTTTCTTT	CASSLKGGWNTEAFF
NA	TRBV2	NA	TRBJ2-7	TGTGCCAGCAAGGGGACCTACGAGCAGTACTTC	CASKGTYEQYF
NA	TRBV10-3	NA	TRBJ1-1	TGTGCCATCAGTGATGCAGGTCTGCAGGATGAAGCTTTCTTT	CAISDAGLQDEAFF
NA	TRBV7-9	NA	TRBJ2-1	TGTGCCAGCAGCTTAGCAGGGCGACCTAGGTTTGACAATGAGCAGTTCTTC	CASSLAGRPRFDNEQFF
NA	TRBV7-2	TRBD1	TRBJ1-2	TGTGCCAGCAGCTCGGACAGGGGGCGCAGAATGGATGGCTACACCTTC	CASSSDRGRRMDGYTF
once	TRBV28	NA	TRBJ1-2	TGTGCCAGCTCCGGGGCCGACATTCAGGCCTTCTATGGCTACACCTTC	CASSGADIQAFYGYTF
NA	TRBV2	NA	TRBJ1-5	TGTGCCAGCAGTGAGGACAGCAGACTTTTGCCCCAGCATTTT	CASSEDSRLLPQHF
NA	TRBV6-5	TRBD1	TRBJ1-3	TGTGCCAGCAGTTCCCTCCGAGGACAGGCTGGAAACACCATATATTTT	CASSSLRGQAGNTIYF
NA	TRBV4-1	TRBD2	TRBJ2-3	TGCGCCAGCAGCCACCCTCTGGGCGGGGGGGGCACAGATACGCAGTATTTT	CASSHPLGGGGTDTQYF
NA	TRBV11-2	NA	TRBJ2-3	TGTGCCAGCAGCGCAAACCAAGATACGCAGTATTTT	CASSANQDTQYF
NA	TRBV5-5	TRBD1	TRBJ2-1	TGTGCCAGCACCGATTTTTCAGGGGGAAATGAGCAGTTCTTC	CASTDFSGGNEQFF
NA	TRBV6-2/TRBV6-3	NA	TRBJ2-2	TGTGCCAGCAGTTACGGAGGGGACAGCATGAACACCGGGGAGCTGTTTTTT	CASSYGGDSMNTGELFF
NA	TRBV5-6	TRBD2	TRBJ2-5	TGTGCCAGCAGCCCCGGGGTAGCGGGACAAGAGACCCAGTACTTC	CASSPGVAGQETQYF
NA	TRBV12-5	NA	TRBJ1-5	TGTGCTAGTGGTTTGTCTCAGGGGTTGCCCCAGCATTTT	CASGLSQGLPQHF
NA	TRBV2	TRBD1	TRBJ1-1	TGTGCCGGGGGGAGGGACAGGGAAGCTTTCTTT	CAGGRDREAFF
NA	TRBV3-1/TRBV3-2	TRBD1	TRBJ2-7	TGTGCCAGCAGCCAAGGATCGGGCAGGGGGCGAAACGAGCAGTACTTC	CASSQGSGRGRNEQYF
NA	TRBV29-1	NA	TRBJ2-5	TGCAGCGTTTCAAAGCCACCCCCCCAAGAGACCCAGTACTTC	CSVSKPPPQETQYF
NA	TRBV7-2	NA	TRBJ1-5	TGTGCCAGCAGCCAGCTCGGGGGCCTCAATCAGCCCCAGCATTTT	CASSQLGGLNQPQHF
NA	TRBV19	NA	TRBJ1-2	TGTGCCAGTAGTATAGAGGGAACCTATGGCTACACCTTC	CASSIEGTYGYTF
NA	TRBV7-6	NA	TRBJ2-6	TGTGCCAGCAGCTTAGCACCGGAAGGCAGCTCTGGGGCCAACGTCCTGACTTTC	CASSLAPEGSSGANVLTF
NA	TRBV2	NA	TRBJ2-7	TGTGCCAGCAGTTACAAATGGACGGGGAGCTCCTACGAGCAGTACTTC	CASSYKWTGSSYEQYF
NA	TRBV4-1	TRBD2	TRBJ2-1	TGCGCCAGCAGCCAAGATTCATGGCTAGCGGGTGGGGTCTCCTACAATGAGCAGTTCTTC	CASSQDSWLAGGVSYNEQFF
NA	TRBV5-1	NA	TRBJ1-1	TGCGCCAGCAGCTTCCGGGGACATAACGAAGGTAGTGAAGCTTTCTTT	CASSFRGHNEGSEAFF
NA	TRBV7-8	NA	TRBJ1-1	TGTGCCAGCAGCTTATCGGATTGGGGTGAAGCTTTCTTT	CASSLSDWGEAFF
NA	TRBV6-1	NA	TRBJ2-5	TGTGCCAGCAGTGAAGGCGAACAAGAGACCCAGTACTTC	CASSEGEQETQYF
NA	TRBV7-3	TRBD2	TRBJ2-1	TGTGCCAGCAGCTTAGGGACTAGCGGAATTGGTGAGCAGTTCTTC	CASSLGTSGIGEQFF
NA	TRBV30	NA	TRBJ1-6	TGTGCCTGGAGTGTACAAAATTCACCCCTCCACTTT	CAWSVQNSPLHF
once	TRBV5-8	TRBD1	TRBJ2-1	TGTGCCAGCAGCGCTTCATACCTCGGGACAGGGGTGAACTACAATGAGCAGTTCTTC	CASSASYLGTGVNYNEQFF
NA	TRBV11-2	NA	TRBJ1-2	TGTGCCAGCAGCCCCCGCGGGGAGGGTGGCTACACCTTC	CASSPRGEGGYTF
NA	TRBV25-1	NA	TRBJ2-5	TGTGCCAGCAGTGAATATCGGGGGAGGAGGCAAGAGACCCAGTACTTC	CASSEYRGRRQETQYF
NA	TRBV4-3	NA	TRBJ2-6	TGCGCCAGCAGCCAAGTTCGGTGGGCGGCACAAACTTTC	CASSQVRWAAQTF
NA	TRBV18	NA	TRBJ2-6	TGTGCCAGCTCACCAGCGGTTTCTGGGGCCAACGTCCTGACTTTC	CASSPAVSGANVLTF
NA	TRBV5-6	NA	TRBJ1-1	TGTGCCAGCAGCTTGCCTGGGGTACAGATGAACACTGAAGCTTTCTTT	CASSLPGVQMNTEAFF
NA	TRBV7-6	NA	TRBJ1-1	TGTGCCAGCAGCAACCGGGTCTCTGAAGCTTTCTTT	CASSNRVSEAFF
NA	TRBV3-1/TRBV3-2	TRBD1	TRBJ1-6	TGTGCCAGCAGCCAAGTCAGGGGGCGTTATTCACCCCTCCACTTT	CASSQVRGRYSPLHF
NA	TRBV11-2	NA	TRBJ1-6	TGTGCCAGCAGCTTAGAACCAGGCGGGGTTTCACCCCTCCACTTT	CASSLEPGGVSPLHF
once	TRBV9	NA	TRBJ2-7	TGTGCCAGCAGCGAACAGGGTTCGTCCTACGAGCAGTACTTC	CASSEQGSSYEQYF
NA	TRBV12-3/TRBV12-4	NA	TRBJ2-7	TGTGCCAGCAGTCCAGGGGGGTTCGAGCAGTACTTC	CASSPGGFEQYF
NA	TRBV15	TRBD1	TRBJ1-3	TGTGCCACCAGCCGAGTGACAGGGCGGAGGTCGGTTCCCATATATTTT	CATSRVTGRRSVPIYF
NA	TRBV5-1	NA	TRBJ1-3	TGCGCCAGCAGCTTGGGGGGCTCGAGCTCTGGAAACACCATATATTTT	CASSLGGSSSGNTIYF
NA	TRBV5-1	TRBD2	TRBJ2-1	TGCGCCAGCAGCTCAGCCGGGACTAGTGGGTTTAATGAGCAGTTCTTC	CASSSAGTSGFNEQFF
NA	TRBV5-6	NA	TRBJ1-4	TGTGCCAGCAGCACCGGGACGGTACTAGAAAAACTGTTTTTT	CASSTGTVLEKLFF
NA	TRBV9	NA	TRBJ2-2	TGTGCCAGCAGCGTTGGGTCCGGGGAGCTGTTTTTT	CASSVGSGELFF
NA	TRBV28	TRBD1	TRBJ1-2	TGTGCCAGCAGTCCCAGTCAGGGGGTCGACTATGGCTACACCTTC	CASSPSQGVDYGYTF